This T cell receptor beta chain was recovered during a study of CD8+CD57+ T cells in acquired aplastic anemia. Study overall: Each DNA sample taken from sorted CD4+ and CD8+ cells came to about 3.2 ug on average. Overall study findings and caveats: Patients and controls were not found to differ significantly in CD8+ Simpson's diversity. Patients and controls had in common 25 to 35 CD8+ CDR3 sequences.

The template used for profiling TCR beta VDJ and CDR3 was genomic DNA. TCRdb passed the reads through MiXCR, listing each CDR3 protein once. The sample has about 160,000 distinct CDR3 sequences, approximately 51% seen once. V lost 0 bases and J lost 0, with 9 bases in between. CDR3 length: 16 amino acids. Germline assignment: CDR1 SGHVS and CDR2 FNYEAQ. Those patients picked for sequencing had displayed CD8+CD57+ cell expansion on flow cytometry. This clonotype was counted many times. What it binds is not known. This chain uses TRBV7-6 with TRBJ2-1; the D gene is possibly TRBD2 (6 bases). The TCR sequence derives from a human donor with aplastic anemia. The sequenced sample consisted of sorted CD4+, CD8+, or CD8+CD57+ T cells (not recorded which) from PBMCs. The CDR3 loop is CASSLAAGSSYNEQFF. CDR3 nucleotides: TGTGCCAGCAGCTTAGCGGCGGGAAGCTCCTACAATGAGCAGTTCTTC.